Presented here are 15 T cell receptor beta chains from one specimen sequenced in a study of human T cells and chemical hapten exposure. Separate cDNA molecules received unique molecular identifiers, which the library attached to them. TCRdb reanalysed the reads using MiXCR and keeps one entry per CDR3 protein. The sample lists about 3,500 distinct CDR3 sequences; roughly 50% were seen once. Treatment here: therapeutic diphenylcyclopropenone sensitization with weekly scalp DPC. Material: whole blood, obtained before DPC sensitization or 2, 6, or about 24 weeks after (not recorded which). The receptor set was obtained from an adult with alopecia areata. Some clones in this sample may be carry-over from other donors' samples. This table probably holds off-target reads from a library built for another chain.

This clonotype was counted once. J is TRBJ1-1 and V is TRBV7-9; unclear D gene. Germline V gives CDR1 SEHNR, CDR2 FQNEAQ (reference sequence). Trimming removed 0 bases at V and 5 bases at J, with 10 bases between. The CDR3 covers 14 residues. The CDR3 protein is CASSLAGFRTEAFF. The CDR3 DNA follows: TGTGCCAGCAGCTTAGCAGGGTTCAGAACTGAAGCTTTCTTT.

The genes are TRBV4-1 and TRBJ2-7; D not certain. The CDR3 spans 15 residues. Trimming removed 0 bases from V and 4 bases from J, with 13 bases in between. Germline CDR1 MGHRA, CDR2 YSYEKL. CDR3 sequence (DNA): TGCGCCAGCAGCCAAGATTGGGGAATAGGATACGAGCAGTACTTC. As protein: CASSQDWGIGYEQYF.

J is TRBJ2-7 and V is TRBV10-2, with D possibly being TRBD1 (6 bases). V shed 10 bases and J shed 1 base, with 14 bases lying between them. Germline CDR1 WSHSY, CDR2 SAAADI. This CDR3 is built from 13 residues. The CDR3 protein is CAIHPQGSYEQYF. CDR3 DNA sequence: TGCGCCATCCACCCCCAGGGGTCCTACGAGCAGTACTTC.

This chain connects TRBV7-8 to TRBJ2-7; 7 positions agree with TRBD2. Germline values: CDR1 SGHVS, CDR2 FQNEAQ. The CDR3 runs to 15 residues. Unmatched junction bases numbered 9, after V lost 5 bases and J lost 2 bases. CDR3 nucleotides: TGTGCCAGCAGCCAAAATACGGGAGGTACCTACGAGCAGTACTTC. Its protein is CASSQNTGGTYEQYF.

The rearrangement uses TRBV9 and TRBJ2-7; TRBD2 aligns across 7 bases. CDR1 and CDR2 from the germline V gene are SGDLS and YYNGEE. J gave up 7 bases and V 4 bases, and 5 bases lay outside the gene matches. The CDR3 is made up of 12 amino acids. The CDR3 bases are TGTGCCAGCAGCCCCACCGGGGGGGAGCAGTACTTC. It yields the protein CASSPTGGEQYF.

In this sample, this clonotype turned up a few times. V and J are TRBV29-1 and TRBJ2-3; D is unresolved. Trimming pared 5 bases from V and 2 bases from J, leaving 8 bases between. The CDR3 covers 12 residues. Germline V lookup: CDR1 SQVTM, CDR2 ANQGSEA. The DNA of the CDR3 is TGCAGCGTTTGGTCCATCACAGATACGCAGTATTTT. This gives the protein CSVWSITDTQYF.

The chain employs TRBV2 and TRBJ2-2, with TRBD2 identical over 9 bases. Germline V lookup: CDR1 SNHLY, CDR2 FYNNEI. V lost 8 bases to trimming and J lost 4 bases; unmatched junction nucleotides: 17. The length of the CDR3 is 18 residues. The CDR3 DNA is TGTGCCAGCCGCACCCCGTCCAGCGGGGGGCGGGTCACCGGGGAGCTGTTTTTT. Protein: CASRTPSSGGRVTGELFF.

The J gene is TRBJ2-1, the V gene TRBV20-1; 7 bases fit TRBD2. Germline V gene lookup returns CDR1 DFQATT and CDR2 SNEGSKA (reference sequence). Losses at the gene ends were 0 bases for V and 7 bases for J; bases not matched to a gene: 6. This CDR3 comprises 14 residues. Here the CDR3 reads CSARDPLRGNEQFF. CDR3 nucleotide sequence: TGCAGTGCTAGAGATCCGTTGCGGGGGAATGAGCAGTTCTTC.

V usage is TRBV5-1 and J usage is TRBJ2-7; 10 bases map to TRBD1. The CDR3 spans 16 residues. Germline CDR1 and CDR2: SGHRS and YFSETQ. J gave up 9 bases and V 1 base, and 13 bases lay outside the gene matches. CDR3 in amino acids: CASSLRSGQGNQGQYF. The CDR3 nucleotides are TGCGCCAGCAGCTTGAGGTCGGGACAGGGGAATCAGGGGCAGTACTTC. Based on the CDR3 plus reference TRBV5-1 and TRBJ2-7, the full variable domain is KAGVTQTPRYLIKTRGQQVTLSCSPISGHRSVSWYQQTPGQGLQFLFEYFSETQRNKGNFPGRFSGRQFSNSRSEMNVSTLELGDSALYLCASSLRSGQGNQGQYFGPGTRLTVT.

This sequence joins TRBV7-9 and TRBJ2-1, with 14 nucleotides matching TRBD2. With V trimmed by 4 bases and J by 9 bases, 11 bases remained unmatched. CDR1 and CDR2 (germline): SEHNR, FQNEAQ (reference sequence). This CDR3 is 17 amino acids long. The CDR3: CASSSPWGLAGVTEQFF. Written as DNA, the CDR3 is TGTGCCAGCAGCTCCCCGTGGGGACTAGCGGGGGTAACTGAGCAGTTCTTC.

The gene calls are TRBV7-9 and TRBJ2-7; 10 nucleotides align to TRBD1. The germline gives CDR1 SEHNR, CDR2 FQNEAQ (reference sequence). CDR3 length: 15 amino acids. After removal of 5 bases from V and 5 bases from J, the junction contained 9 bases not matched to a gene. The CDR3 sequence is CASSVHRQGADEQYF. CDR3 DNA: TGTGCCAGCAGCGTCCACCGACAGGGGGCGGACGAGCAGTACTTC. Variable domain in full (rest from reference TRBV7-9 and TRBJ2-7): DTGVSQNPRHKITKRGQNVTFRCDPISEHNRLYWYRQTLGQGPEFLTYFQNEAQLEKSRLLSDRFSAERPKGSFSTLEIQRTEQGDSAMYLCASSVHRQGADEQYFGPGTRLTVT.

In nucleotides, the CDR3 is TGTGCCTGGAGCCCCGGTTGGGGGAGACTTATTGAAGCTTTCTTT. Its translation: CAWSPGWGRLIEAFF. The chain carries TRBV30 and TRBJ1-1; TRBD1 is a possible D gene (5 bases). The CDR3 contains 15 residues. Germline CDR1 is GTSNPN and CDR2 is SVGIG (reference sequence). V was clipped by 3 bases and J by 7 bases, with 21 bases between them.

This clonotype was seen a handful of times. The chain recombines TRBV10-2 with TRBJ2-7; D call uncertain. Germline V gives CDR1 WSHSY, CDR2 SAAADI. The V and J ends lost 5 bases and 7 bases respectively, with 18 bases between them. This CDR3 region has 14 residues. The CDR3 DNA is TGCGCCAGCAGTCCGGGCTACACGGTAGGGGAGCAGTACTTC. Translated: CASSPGYTVGEQYF.

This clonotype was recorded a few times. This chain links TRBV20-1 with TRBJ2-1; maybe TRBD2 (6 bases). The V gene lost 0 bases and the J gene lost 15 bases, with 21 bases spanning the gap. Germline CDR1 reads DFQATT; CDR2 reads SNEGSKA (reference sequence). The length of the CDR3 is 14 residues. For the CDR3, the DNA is TGCAGTGCTAGAGAAGGGGCGGAGGGTCTCAAGGCGTTCTTC. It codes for CSAREGAEGLKAFF.

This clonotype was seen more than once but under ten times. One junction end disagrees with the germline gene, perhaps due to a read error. CDR3 amino acids: CASSRSGGSGTFQETQYF. The CDR3 region has the DNA TGTGCTAGCAGCCGCTCCGGAGGCAGCGGGACCTTCCAAGAGACCCAGTACTTC. V usage is TRBV7-7 and J usage is TRBJ2-5, with 7 bases identical to TRBD2. This CDR3 has 18 amino acids. Germline CDR1 is SSHAT and CDR2 is FNYEAQ (reference sequence).